This is a list of T cell receptor beta chains from one sample in a study of blood T cell repertoires in COVID-19. Data came from immunoSEQ multiplex PCR; TCRdb stores just in-frame clones and leaves some out. The sample consists of about 140,000 clones, 76% of them appearing once. The sequencing input was peripheral blood. All receptors come from a woman aged 80 or over with active or convalescent COVID-19. The CDR3 runs from the conserved cysteine through the conserved F or W. The order of the fields is D gene, V gene, clone size, J gene, CDR3 protein, CDR3 DNA. A D gene is named only where the DNA matches it firmly. The listing skips clone size in some rows; elsewhere it reads once, few, many or a size class.

TRBD2,TRBV9,once,TRBJ2-3,CASSKLAGGQADTQYF,TGTGCCAGCAGCAAACTAGCGGGTGGTCAGGCAGATACGCAGTATTTT
TRBD2,TRBV5-1,.,TRBJ2-7,CASSLGLAGDYEQYF,TGCGCCAGCAGCTTGGGGTTAGCGGGGGACTACGAGCAGTACTTC
.,TRBV7-2,.,TRBJ1-1,CASSLLVAGFGVNTEAFF,TGTGCCAGCAGCTTATTAGTAGCAGGGTTTGGGGTTAACACTGAAGCTTTCTTT
TRBD1,TRBV19,once,TRBJ1-2,CASSSRTGLVGGYTF,TGTGCCAGTAGTTCCCGGACAGGGCTGGTTGGGGGCTACACCTTC
.,TRBV3-1/TRBV3-2,.,TRBJ1-2,CASSPLSVPNYGYTF,TGTGCCAGCAGCCCCCTTTCGGTCCCTAACTATGGCTACACCTTC
.,TRBV10-3,.,TRBJ2-1,CAISYDGLGEQFF,TGTGCCATCAGCTACGACGGGTTGGGTGAGCAGTTCTTC
.,TRBV30,.,TRBJ1-1,CAWSVGSWVNTEAFF,TGTGCCTGGAGTGTAGGTAGCTGGGTGAACACTGAAGCTTTCTTT
TRBD2,TRBV6-2/TRBV6-3,.,TRBJ2-1,CASSSAGLNSNEQFF,TGTGCCAGCAGCTCAGCGGGGCTAAATAGCAATGAGCAGTTCTTC
.,TRBV30,.,TRBJ1-1,CAWTHLNWGDGDMNTEAFF,TGTGCCTGGACCCATCTAAACTGGGGGGACGGAGACATGAACACTGAAGCTTTCTTT
TRBD1,TRBV27,few,TRBJ2-6,CASGTGSIFANVLTF,TGTGCCAGCGGGACAGGGAGTATATTCGCCAACGTCCTGACTTTC